The sequence of this T cell receptor beta chain was determined in a study of radiation and T cells in renal cell carcinoma. Study-level results: In blood, top tumor clones expanded by 2 weeks, shrinking by 4.

Here immunoSEQ multiplex PCR was the method, and the copy in TCRdb shows in-frame clones only, minus some. The data contain roughly 150,000 clones, approximately 90% of them singletons. With 0 bases removed from V and 2 bases from J, the gap between germline ends came to 7 bases. This CDR3 comprises 14 residues. The germline CDR1 and CDR2 sequences are SGHTA and FQGNSA. Comment on this clone: Its antigen is unknown.

Time point described: blood 2 weeks post-SBRT. The treatment here: 15 Gy SBRT to primary tumor, nephrectomy 4 weeks later. The receptor comes from a woman aged 45-60 years with renal cell carcinoma. The gene calls are TRBV7-2 and TRBJ2-5; D call uncertain. The sequenced sample was blood, obtained from a patient whose treatment included radiotherapy and nephrectomy. For the CDR3, the DNA is TGTGCCAGCAGCTTAGCGTTCCAGCAAGAGACCCAGTACTTC. Its protein product is CASSLAFQQETQYF.